This is a list of T cell receptor beta chains from one sample in a study of technical replicates of blood from a few donors. Data came from immunoSEQ multiplex PCR; TCRdb stores just in-frame clones and leaves some out. The repertoire holds tens of thousands of clones, with roughly 98% as singletons. The sequencing input was T cells isolated from PBMCs. These receptors were collected from a human donor in good health. Each CDR3 is given with its conserved first and last residue. D genes are given only for firm matches. Clone size, where shown, is once, few, many, or a class for clones that have expanded.

J,size,V,D,DNA,CDR3
TRBJ2-7,NA,TRBV29-1,NA,TGCAGCGTGCGGGACAGCCGATACGAGCAGTACTTC,CSVRDSRYEQYF
TRBJ2-5,NA,TRBV2,TRBD2,TGTGCCAGCAGTGAACCTTCCCTAGCGGGAGTAGAGACCCAGTACTTC,CASSEPSLAGVETQYF
TRBJ1-2,NA,TRBV28,NA,TGTGCCAGCAGTTTTCCGCGGATATGGAACTATGGCTACACCTTC,CASSFPRIWNYGYTF
TRBJ2-1,NA,TRBV25-1,NA,TGTGCCAGCAGTGAATATTTCAGGGGCAGCTACAATGAGCAGTTCTTC,CASSEYFRGSYNEQFF
TRBJ2-1,NA,TRBV14,NA,TGTGCCAGCAGCCGGCTGGCGGGTCGGGTGAATGAGCAGTTCTTC,CASSRLAGRVNEQFF
TRBJ1-1,NA,TRBV14,TRBD1,TGTGCCAGCAGCTCCCGACCGGGACAGGTTTCTGAAGCTTTCTTT,CASSSRPGQVSEAFF
TRBJ1-1,NA,TRBV2,TRBD1,TGTGCCAGCAGCACCGGACAGGGTGGGACTGAAGCTTTCTTT,CASSTGQGGTEAFF
TRBJ1-2,NA,TRBV13,NA,TGTGCCAGCAGCTTAGGACAGGGTGGCTATGGCTACACCTTC,CASSLGQGGYGYTF
TRBJ2-6,NA,TRBV6-4,TRBD1,TGTGCCAGCAGTCGACAGGGTGCCTCTGGGGCCAACGTCCTGACTTTC,CASSRQGASGANVLTF
TRBJ2-1,NA,TRBV11-2,NA,TGTGCCAGCAGCCTAGGTCAGCGTCGCTACAATGAGCAGTTCTTC,CASSLGQRRYNEQFF
TRBJ1-2,NA,TRBV9,TRBD1,TGTGCCAGCAGCGATACAGGGGGCTCAGATTCAGCAGGGGGCTACACCTTC,CASSDTGGSDSAGGYTF
TRBJ2-1,NA,TRBV4-2,TRBD2,TGTGCCAGCAGCCAGGGACTAGCACTTTACAATGAGCAGTTCTTC,CASSQGLALYNEQFF
TRBJ1-1,NA,TRBV5-1,TRBD1,TGCGCCAGCAAGGGACAGGGGGCTGTGGGCACTGAAGCTTTCTTT,CASKGQGAVGTEAFF
TRBJ1-1,NA,TRBV18,NA,TGTGCCAGCTCACCACCGGGGACACCTGAAGCTTTCTTT,CASSPPGTPEAFF
TRBJ2-5,NA,TRBV6-6,NA,TGTGCCAGCAGTTACTCAAGGGGTCAAGAGACCCAGTACTTC,CASSYSRGQETQYF
TRBJ2-1,NA,TRBV6-5,TRBD1,TGTGCCAGCAGTGCACAGGGGGCCGCCTACAATGAGCAGTTCTTC,CASSAQGAAYNEQFF
TRBJ1-2,once,TRBV27,NA,TGTGCCAGCAGTTTAGGGGAGGGCTATGGCTACACCTTC,CASSLGEGYGYTF
TRBJ2-7,NA,TRBV27,TRBD2,TGTGCCAGCAGTTTTATTAGCGGGGGGGCACAGGGCGAGCAGTACTTC,CASSFISGGAQGEQYF
TRBJ1-1,NA,TRBV5-4,TRBD1,TGTGCCAGCAGACGGACAGGATTGGACACTGAAGCTTTCTTT,CASRRTGLDTEAFF
TRBJ2-1,NA,TRBV7-2,TRBD2,TGTGCCAGCAGCTTAGTCACTAGCGGGAGGCGTCACAATGAGCAGTTCTTC,CASSLVTSGRRHNEQFF
TRBJ2-2,NA,TRBV7-7,NA,TGTGCCAGCAGCTTTACGTCAGGGCGCTCAACCGGGGAGCTGTTTTTT,CASSFTSGRSTGELFF
TRBJ2-5,NA,TRBV7-6,NA,TGTGCCAGCAGCCTCGCGGGGGCAGAGACCCAGTACTTC,CASSLAGAETQYF
TRBJ1-6,once,TRBV7-3,NA,TGTGCCAGCAGTCAGGGGTTCTATAATTCACCCCTCCACTTT,CASSQGFYNSPLHF
TRBJ2-7,NA,TRBV7-8,TRBD1,TGTGCCAGCAGCTTAGACAGGGGTGGCGACGAGCAGTACTTC,CASSLDRGGDEQYF
TRBJ1-1,NA,TRBV7-9,NA,TGTGCCAGCAGCTTAGCGGCAGAAAGAATGAACACTGAAGCTTTCTTT,CASSLAAERMNTEAFF
TRBJ2-7,NA,TRBV29-1,TRBD2,TGCAGCGTTGAAAGCGGCGGGAGCGACGAGCAGTACTTC,CSVESGGSDEQYF
TRBJ2-7,NA,TRBV6-1,NA,TGTGCCAGCACCCAGTTAGGGGGAAAGAACGAGCAGTACTTC,CASTQLGGKNEQYF
TRBJ2-4,NA,TRBV6-1,NA,TGTGCCAGCAGTGAAGAAGGGGTAGGGGCCAAAAACATTCAGTACTTC,CASSEEGVGAKNIQYF
TRBJ2-1,NA,TRBV21-1,NA,TGTGCCGGAAGACAGGGGAGCTCCTACAATGAGCAGTTCTTC,CAGRQGSSYNEQFF
TRBJ1-4,NA,TRBV14,NA,TGTGCCAGCAGCCAAGCTACCAAGGGGATGAGTGAAAAACTGTTTTTT,CASSQATKGMSEKLFF